The 20 T cell receptor beta chains below come from one sample, sequenced in a study of shared clonotypes between healthy human individuals. Data came from immunoSEQ multiplex PCR; TCRdb stores just in-frame clones and leaves some out. The sample yields fewer than 2.5 million clones, over 85% seen once. The material sequenced was naive CD4+ T cells from PBMCs. Described subset: CD45RA+ positively selected. The source of these receptors is a man aged 18 to 29 in good health. Some clones in this sample may be carry-over from other donors' samples.

This clone was counted once. The rearrangement links TRBV27 to TRBJ1-1; D is possibly TRBD1 (5 bases). Looked up from germline, CDR1 is MNHEY and CDR2 is SMNVEV (reference sequence). The CDR3 is 13 amino acids. Trimming pared 6 bases from V and 1 base from J, leaving 9 bases between. CDR3 coding DNA: TGTGCCAGCAGACCAACAGGGAACACTGAAGCTTTCTTT. It translates to CASRPTGNTEAFF.

This clone appeared once. This chain joins TRBV7-2 and TRBJ2-3; TRBD2 matches 12 bases. Germline CDR1 is SGHTA and CDR2 is FQGNSA. The V segment lost 6 bases and the J segment 2 bases; nucleotides outside the gene matches: 6. The CDR3 has 16 residues. CDR3 nucleotides: TGTGCCAGCAGTGGGACTAGCGGGCCCCCCACAGATACGCAGTATTTT. It specifies CASSGTSGPPTDTQYF.

Here the CDR3 reads CASSPDSLRQPQHF. CDR3 DNA sequence: TGTGCCAGCTCACCCGACAGTCTTCGGCAGCCCCAGCATTTT. The chain is built from TRBV18 and TRBJ1-5, with D possibly being TRBD1 (5 bases). Germline values: CDR1 KGHSH, CDR2 LQKENI. Trimming cost V 3 bases and J 7 bases, with 13 bases left between them. The CDR3 loop spans 14 amino acids. Supplemented by reference TRBV18 and TRBJ1-5, the full variable domain reads NAGVMQNPRHLVRRRGQEARLRCSPMKGHSHVYWYRQLPEEGLKFMVYLQKENIIDESGMPKERFSAEFPKEGPSILRIQQVVRGDSAAYFCASSPDSLRQPQHFGDGTRLSIL.

V usage is TRBV5-1 and J usage is TRBJ2-3; TRBD2 matches at 8 bases. There are 16 residues in the CDR3. The junction had 11 bases not matched to a gene; V was cut back by 4 bases and J by 4 bases. Germline CDR1 reads SGHRS; CDR2 reads YFSETQ. Here the CDR3 reads CASSMVAGTGADTQYF. The CDR3 region has the DNA TGCGCCAGCAGCATGGTAGCGGGAACTGGCGCAGATACGCAGTATTTT. The entire variable domain, with the rest obtained from reference TRBV5-1 and TRBJ2-3, is as follows: KAGVTQTPRYLIKTRGQQVTLSCSPISGHRSVSWYQQTPGQGLQFLFEYFSETQRNKGNFPGRFSGRQFSNSRSEMNVSTLELGDSALYLCASSMVAGTGADTQYFGPGTRLTVL.

This chain uses TRBV18 with TRBJ1-4; no reliable D call. CDR3 size: 17 residues. V lost 3 bases to trimming and J lost 0 bases, with 14 bases between them. Germline CDR1 KGHSH, CDR2 LQKENI. The CDR3 spells CASSPSTPASTNEKLFF. In DNA, the CDR3 is TGTGCCAGCTCACCCTCGACCCCAGCTTCAACTAATGAAAAACTGTTTTTT.

The chain has TRBV10-3 and TRBJ2-3; D is unclear. V lost 0 bases and J 1 base, leaving 11 bases between the germline ends. This CDR3 spans 16 amino acids. Germline V lookup: CDR1 ENHRY, CDR2 SYGVKD. CDR3 sequence (DNA): TGTGCCATCAGTGAGTCGTCAAGGGCCCGCACAGATACGCAGTATTTT. Translated, it gives CAISESSRARTDTQYF.

This clone was detected once. This chain connects TRBV4-2 to TRBJ2-7, with D uncertain. V was pared by 1 base and J by 4 bases, with 8 bases between. CDR3 length equals 13 residues. The germline V gene has CDR1 LGHNA and CDR2 YNFKEQ. This chain's CDR3 is CASSQGAGYEQYF. The CDR3 bases are TGTGCCAGCAGCCAAGGTGCTGGTTACGAGCAGTACTTC.

The chain recombines TRBV27 with TRBJ2-1, with 9 positions matching TRBD2. The CDR3 is 16 residues long. Germline trimming cut 6 bases from V and 8 bases from J; bases unmatched to any gene: 14. Germline lookup yields CDR1 MNHEY and CDR2 SMNVEV (reference sequence). CDR3 bases: TGTGCCAGCAGCCCACCGGGACTAGCAGGCATGGATGAGCAGTTCTTC. Its protein product is CASSPPGLAGMDEQFF.

The chain combines TRBV7-9 with TRBJ2-7, with D perhaps given as TRBD1 or TRBD2 (6 bases each). Trimming took 1 base from V and 1 from J, leaving 14 bases between them. Germline CDR1 reads SEHNR; CDR2 reads FQNEAQ (reference sequence). This CDR3 has 16 residues. Here the CDR3 reads CASSLGRQGRSYEQYF. CDR3 bases: TGTGCCAGCAGCTTAGGGAGGCAGGGGAGGTCCTACGAGCAGTACTTC.

The chain joins TRBV28 to TRBJ1-2, with D possibly being TRBD1 (5 bases). This CDR3 has 15 amino acids. CDR1 MDHEN and CDR2 SYDVKM come from the germline V gene. Between the trimmed V and J ends, which lost 2 bases and 0 bases, there was a span of 10 bases. Written as DNA, the CDR3 is TGTGCCAGCAGTTTAACAGGCGGCACTAACTATGGCTACACCTTC. It encodes CASSLTGGTNYGYTF.

The rearrangement links TRBV6-6 to TRBJ2-2; possibly TRBD1 for D (5 bases). Germline values: CDR1 MNHNY, CDR2 SVGAGI (reference sequence). This CDR3 has 13 residues. V was shortened by 2 bases and J by 5 bases, with 6 bases between the two germline ends. For the CDR3, the DNA is TGTGCCAGCAGTTACAGACAGACCGGGGAGCTGTTTTTT. Protein: CASSYRQTGELFF.

This clone was seen more than once but under ten times. The chain couples TRBV5-1 to TRBJ2-1; 11 nucleotides match TRBD2. From germline, CDR1 is SGHRS and CDR2 YFSETQ. After removal of 3 bases from V and 4 bases from J, the junction contained 3 bases not matched to a gene. The CDR3 consists of 15 residues. This CDR3 reads CASSSTSGMYNEQFF. For the CDR3, the DNA is TGCGCCAGCAGCTCGACTAGCGGGATGTACAATGAGCAGTTCTTC.

This clone was seen a single time. The V gene is TRBV7-3, the J gene TRBJ1-2; TRBD1 might be the D (5 bases). The length of the CDR3 is 13 residues. Looked up from germline, CDR1 is SGHTA and CDR2 is FQGTGA. Trimming left V 2 bases short and J 5 bases short, with 9 bases between. The CDR3 is CASSLQGYYGYTF. The CDR3 DNA follows: TGTGCCAGCAGCTTACAGGGTTATTATGGCTACACCTTC. The full variable domain, rest sourced from reference TRBV7-3 and TRBJ1-2, is GAGVSQTPSNKVTEKGKYVELRCDPISGHTALYWYRQSLGQGPEFLIYFQGTGAADDSGLPNDRFFAVRPEGSVSTLKIQRTERGDSAVYLCASSLQGYYGYTFGSGTRLTVV.

This clone was seen only once. The CDR3 DNA follows: TGTGCCTGGAGCGTGGGACTATACCAAGAGACCCAGTACTTC. Residues: CAWSVGLYQETQYF. The chain has TRBV30 and TRBJ2-5; 7 nucleotides agree with TRBD2. V lost 3 bases, J lost 0 bases, and 4 bases stayed unmatched. The germline V gene has CDR1 GTSNPN and CDR2 SVGIG (reference sequence). The CDR3 consists of 14 residues.

This rearrangement joins TRBV5-4 to TRBJ2-7; D perhaps matches TRBD1 (6 bases). Germline values: CDR1 SGHNT, CDR2 YYREEE (reference sequence). V was trimmed by 3 bases and J by 6 bases, leaving 16 bases between them. CDR3 length equals 14 residues. The CDR3 DNA sequence: TGTGCCAGCAGCTACCCAGGGGAAGGGGGCGAGCAGTACTTC. This sequence encodes CASSYPGEGGEQYF. The complete variable domain, with remaining parts taken from reference TRBV5-4 and TRBJ2-7, reads ETGVTQSPTHLIKTRGQQVTLRCSSQSGHNTVSWYQQALGQGPQFIFQYYREEENGRGNFPPRFSGLQFPNYSSELNVNALELDDSALYLCASSYPGEGGEQYFGPGTRLTVT.

The chain employs TRBV19 and TRBJ2-3, with a possible D match to TRBD1 (6 bases). From germline, CDR1 is LNHDA and CDR2 SQIVND (reference sequence). The CDR3 is 15 amino acids. Trimming removed 5 bases at V and 0 bases at J, with 12 bases between. The CDR3 DNA is TGTGCCAGTAGTGCACAGGGATGGAGCACAGATACGCAGTATTTT. Translating it yields CASSAQGWSTDTQYF.

The chain uses TRBV6-1 and TRBJ2-5, with D perhaps matching TRBD1 (6 bases). CDR3 length equals 14 residues. Germline V gene lookup returns CDR1 MNHNS and CDR2 SASEGT. The ends were cut back, 6 bases at V and 1 base at J, with 12 bases in the middle. CDR3 DNA: TGTGCCAGCAGGAGAACAGGGCGCCAAGAGACCCAGTACTTC. Protein sequence: CASRRTGRQETQYF.

The chain links TRBV2 to TRBJ2-1; 11 bases map to TRBD1. Looked up from germline, CDR1 is SNHLY and CDR2 is FYNNEI. CDR3 length: 13 residues. J lost 8 bases, V lost 8 bases, and 5 bases had no gene match. The CDR3 spells CASSGQGVDEQFF. In DNA form, the CDR3 reads TGTGCCAGCTCGGGACAGGGGGTCGATGAGCAGTTCTTC.

Points on this clone: This sample also contains other DNA sequences that code for the same CDR3. The chain uses TRBV28 and TRBJ1-2; D possibly corresponds to TRBD1 (5 bases). V gave up 5 bases and J gave up 8 bases, with 12 bases separating them. This CDR3 has 12 residues. Germline loops: CDR1 MDHEN, CDR2 SYDVKM. CDR3: CASSPLGDGYTF. For the CDR3, the DNA is TGTGCCAGCAGTCCTTTGGGGGACGGCTACACCTTC.

This rearrangement joins TRBV19 to TRBJ1-1; tentatively, D is TRBD1 (6 bases). V lost 1 base and J lost 0, with 9 bases in between. Germline V gene sequence: CDR1 LNHDA, CDR2 SQIVND (reference sequence). The CDR3 is 15 amino acids. The CDR3 protein is CASSIGDTLNTEAFF. The CDR3, as DNA: TGTGCCAGTAGTATAGGGGACACCCTGAACACTGAAGCTTTCTTT.